A single count supports the clone carrying this TCR beta chain. The data derive from a study of blood T cell repertoires in COVID-19. Study as a whole: Samples came from the United States, Italy and Spain, spanning acute and convalescent COVID-19. PBMCs, B-cell-depleted T cells, or T cells provided the cDNA or gDNA that made up the material.

Authors' analysis steps: Reference gene primer amplification in the assay estimated nucleated cell counts. TCRdb's copy holds only in-frame clones and misses some; the assay was immunoSEQ multiplex PCR. The DNA gave D and trimming, while V, J and clone size come from that table. The sample lists approximately 180,000 clones, roughly 80% occurring once. Seattle researchers signed up patients amid active infection and tracked them longitudinally. Sequenced: peripheral blood. The source is an elderly woman with COVID-19, enrolled during active disease.

CDR3 coding DNA: TGTGCCAGCACCGAAGGACAGGGAGGCTCCTACGAGCAGTACTTC. Encoded protein: CASTEGQGGSYEQYF. The chain couples TRBV6-5 to TRBJ2-7; TRBD1 agrees at 8 bases. Trimming took 7 bases from V and 0 from J; bases not matched to a gene: 8. CDR3 size: 15 residues. Per the germline V gene, CDR1 is MNHEY and CDR2 is SVGAGI.